The 24 T cell receptor beta chains listed next were all sequenced from one sample in a study of blood T cells in healthy people across ages. Using a J-beta primer mix together with a sample-barcoded 5' primer, a second PCR was run for roughly 7 to 11 cycles. TCRdb passed the 5' RACE reads through MiXCR, listing each CDR3 protein once. The table includes hundreds of thousands of distinct CDR3 sequences, roughly three fifths detected once. The sequencing sample was made of blood. These TCRs come from a man in his 60s in good health.

This clonotype was picked up a small number of times. The chain couples TRBV7-2 to TRBJ2-5; 8 bases are shared with TRBD2. Trimming removed 11 bases from V and 1 base from J; junction bases left unmatched: 12. The CDR3 spans 15 residues. Germline loops: CDR1 SGHTA, CDR2 FQGNSA. This CDR3 is CASRFSGGPQETQYF. The CDR3 DNA sequence: TGTGCCTCGAGGTTCAGCGGGGGACCCCAAGAGACCCAGTACTTC.

This clonotype was seen more than once but under ten times. The chain carries TRBV2 and TRBJ2-7; D assignment may be TRBD1 or TRBD2 (5 bases each). The CDR3 has 14 amino acids. Trimming removed 4 bases at V and 3 bases at J, with 13 bases between. Germline loops: CDR1 SNHLY, CDR2 FYNNEI. DNA for the CDR3: TGTGCCAGCAGTGGCGAGGGGATCCACTACGAGCAGTACTTC. Residues: CASSGEGIHYEQYF.

The chain recombines TRBV12-3 or TRBV12-4 with TRBJ1-1; D is unresolved. The CDR3 is made up of 13 amino acids. The V gene lost 4 bases and the J gene lost 6 bases, with 12 bases spanning the gap. CDR3 residues: CASSSNIAAEAFF. The CDR3 DNA reads as TGTGCCAGCAGTTCGAATATCGCTGCTGAAGCTTTCTTT.

V gene TRBV21-1 combines with J gene TRBJ2-7; the table names TRBD2, a call not compared with the DNA. TRBV21-1 constitutes a pseudogene. This CDR3 is 16 amino acids long. In DNA form, the CDR3 reads TGTGCCAGCAGCAAAATAGCGGGGGGCGCTCATGACGAGCAGTACTTC. It codes for CASSKIAGGAHDEQYF.

The genes are TRBV20-1 and TRBJ2-5; perhaps D is TRBD1 or TRBD2 (5 bases each). The CDR3 is 14 residues long. Trimming stripped 8 bases from V and 11 bases from J, with 27 bases between. The germline V gene has CDR1 DFQATT and CDR2 SNEGSKA (reference sequence). CDR3 sequence: CSPSQGDHRNEQYF. CDR3 nucleotides: TGCAGTCCGAGTCAGGGAGACCACCGCAATGAGCAGTACTTC.

The chain carries TRBV20-1 and TRBJ1-2, with D perhaps TRBD1 (6 bases). The germline gives CDR1 DFQATT, CDR2 SNEGSKA (reference sequence). V was trimmed by 5 bases and J by 6 bases, leaving 13 bases between them. There are 12 residues in the CDR3. CDR3 coding DNA: TGCAGTGCTGGAAAAGCAGGGGATGGCTACACCTTC. This gives the protein CSAGKAGDGYTF.

The chain couples TRBV2 to TRBJ2-5; D perhaps matches TRBD2 (5 bases). V lost 7 bases and J lost 4, with 16 bases in between. The CDR3 totals 14 residues. The V gene's germline CDR1 is SNHLY and CDR2 FYNNEI. CDR3 nucleotides: TGTGCCAGCACCGAGGGTGGCTCTAGAGAGACCCAGTACTTC. Translated, it gives CASTEGGSRETQYF.

The gene calls are TRBV10-3 and TRBJ1-2, with D possibly being TRBD1 (6 bases). Per germline, CDR1 ENHRY and CDR2 SYGVKD. The CDR3 totals 13 residues. V was shortened by 2 bases and J by 6 bases, with 10 bases between the two germline ends. The CDR3 nucleotides are TGTGCCATCAGTGAGAGAGGGGGTGATGGCTACACCTTC. Residues: CAISERGGDGYTF.

The chain couples TRBV5-1 to TRBJ1-4, with TRBD1 as a possible D gene (5 bases). V dropped 5 bases and J dropped 5 bases, with 13 bases sitting between them. Looked up from germline, CDR1 is SGHRS and CDR2 is YFSETQ. This CDR3 contains 14 residues. This CDR3 reads CASSSGSENEKLFF. The CDR3 DNA reads TGCGCCAGCAGTTCAGGGAGCGAGAATGAAAAACTGTTTTTT.

This clonotype was observed at least ten times. The V and J genes are TRBV4-2 and TRBJ2-4, with TRBD2 identical over 11 bases. V shed 0 bases and J 4 bases; nucleotides not matched to a gene: 8. CDR3 length: 18 residues. CDR1 LGHNA and CDR2 YNFKEQ come from the germline V gene. CDR3 in DNA: TGTGCCAGCAGCCAAGATCGGATAGCGGGGGGGCCTAAAAACATTCAGTACTTC. It is translated as CASSQDRIAGGPKNIQYF.

V gene TRBV28 combines with J gene TRBJ2-1; D is unclear. Deletions cut 5 bases from V and 4 bases from J, with 9 bases between. The CDR3 is 13 amino acids. Germline assignment: CDR1 MDHEN and CDR2 SYDVKM. DNA for the CDR3: TGTGCCAGCAGTCCCCCTCCTTACAATGAGCAGTTCTTC. Translation gives CASSPPPYNEQFF.

This clonotype was picked up a small number of times. The V gene is TRBV20-1, the J gene TRBJ2-1, with D possibly matching TRBD2 (6 bases). Trimming shortened V by 1 base and J by 5 bases, and 12 bases separated the two germline ends. From germline, CDR1 is DFQATT and CDR2 SNEGSKA (reference sequence). CDR3 length: 14 amino acids. The CDR3, as DNA: TGCAGTGCTAGAGTTGCCGGGAGAAACAATGAGCAGTTCTTC. Translation: CSARVAGRNNEQFF.

This clonotype was seen only a few times. The genes are TRBV29-1 and TRBJ1-2, with D perhaps matching TRBD1 (5 bases). Trimming took off 5 bases at V and 5 bases at J, with 15 bases between the two ends. The CDR3 extends over 13 amino acids. Germline V CDR1 and CDR2: SQVTM, ANQGSEA. DNA of the CDR3: TGCAGCGTTCCCCCCCAGGGAAGGTATGGCTACACCTTC. Translating it yields CSVPPQGRYGYTF.

This clonotype was seen more than once but under ten times. The chain has TRBV20-1 and TRBJ1-2; D gene unclear. The CDR3 has 13 residues. Germline V gene sequence: CDR1 DFQATT, CDR2 SNEGSKA (reference sequence). Trimming removed 4 bases from V and 0 bases from J, with 9 bases in between. The CDR3 spells CSATMAANYGYTF. CDR3 DNA sequence: TGCAGTGCTACTATGGCAGCTAACTATGGCTACACCTTC.

The chain couples TRBV10-3 to TRBJ2-5; the D call may be TRBD1 or TRBD2 (5 bases each). Judging by the DNA end, TRBJ2-7 fits better; the J call may be wrong. The CDR3 is 13 residues long. Germline V gene sequence: CDR1 ENHRY, CDR2 SYGVKD. The CDR3: CAISGGSLREQYF. In DNA, the CDR3 is TGTGCCATCAGTGGGGGGTCCCTTCGCGAGCAGTACTTC.

The chain's CDR3 is CASAWGSGAEETQYF. The CDR3 DNA is TGTGCCAGCGCCTGGGGTAGCGGGGCTGAAGAGACCCAGTACTTC. V gene TRBV12-3 or TRBV12-4 combines with J gene TRBJ2-5; 8 bases agree with TRBD2. The CDR3 runs 15 residues. After removal of 8 bases from V and 3 bases from J, the junction contained 11 bases not matched to a gene.

V gene TRBV7-2 combines with J gene TRBJ1-2; D unclear. Deletions cut 7 bases from V and 4 bases from J, with 19 bases between. Germline values: CDR1 SGHTA, CDR2 FQGNSA. The CDR3 has 15 residues. The DNA of the CDR3 is TGTGCCAGCAACGCACCGGCGGAGCGGGGCTATGGCTACACCTTC. This sequence encodes CASNAPAERGYGYTF.

In this sample, this clonotype turned up a few times. The chain couples TRBV5-1 to TRBJ2-6, with 7 bases matching TRBD1. Germline CDR1 is SGHRS and CDR2 is YFSETQ. CDR3 length equals 18 residues. V gave up 1 base and J gave up 0 bases; unmatched junction bases: 7. The CDR3 is CASSLSGTVSSGANVLTF. As DNA, the CDR3 is TGCGCCAGCAGCTTGAGTGGGACAGTGAGCTCTGGGGCCAACGTCCTGACTTTC.

This clonotype was detected a few times. The rearrangement uses TRBV4-1 and TRBJ1-2; D gene unclear. V was clipped by 4 bases and J by 0 bases, with 9 bases between them. The CDR3 has 14 residues. Germline V gene lookup returns CDR1 MGHRA and CDR2 YSYEKL. The CDR3 DNA reads TGCGCCAGCAGCCCACCGACACCTAACTATGGCTACACCTTC. Translation gives CASSPPTPNYGYTF.

J is TRBJ2-7 and V is TRBV15; D remains unclear. The CDR3 is 12 amino acids. The germline CDR1 and CDR2 sequences are LNHNV and YYDKDF (reference sequence). Trimming stripped 3 bases from V and 6 bases from J, with 9 bases between. The CDR3 sequence: CATSSFDREQYF. CDR3 DNA sequence: TGTGCCACCAGCAGCTTCGATCGCGAGCAGTACTTC.

Comment on this clonotype: Because the CDR3's place on the DNA is in doubt, the DNA is left out and the CDR3 is given as listed by TCRdb. The V and J genes are TRBV12-3 or TRBV12-4 and TRBJ2-5; the DNA was not used to check the table's D call, TRBD1. The CDR3 contains 24 residues when both ends are counted. The CDR3 sequence is CASSFGGAGDTQYFGPGTRETQYF.

The J gene is TRBJ1-5, the V gene TRBV15; TRBD1 aligns across 9 bases. The germline V gene has CDR1 LNHNV and CDR2 YYDKDF (reference sequence). V shed 5 bases and J 8 bases; nucleotides not matched to a gene: 10. This CDR3 spans 15 amino acids. The DNA of the CDR3 is TGTGCCACCAGCTGGGGACAGGGAGTCGGTGAGCCCCAGCATTTT. This gives the protein CATSWGQGVGEPQHF.

This chain links TRBV5-1 with TRBJ2-1; 11 positions agree with TRBD2. The V gene end was trimmed by 4 bases and the J gene end by 5 bases; junction bases not matched to a gene: 5. CDR1 is SGHRS, CDR2 YFSETQ, per germline. The CDR3 sequence is 15 residues long. The DNA for the CDR3 is TGCGCCAGCAGCAATAGCGGGGGGGCGGACAATGAGCAGTTCTTC. Translating it yields CASSNSGGADNEQFF.

This clonotype was detected a few times. The chain recombines TRBV5-6 with TRBJ1-1; D is ambiguous. There are 13 residues in the CDR3. Germline values: CDR1 SGHDT, CDR2 YYEEEE. Trimming stripped 7 bases from V and 3 bases from J, with 13 bases between. The CDR3 DNA reads as TGTGCCAGCGGGAGAGGGTTGGACACTGAAGCTTTCTTT. It yields the protein CASGRGLDTEAFF.